Below, 11 T cell receptor beta chains from the same sample are listed, as sequenced in a study of response to subunit inactivated influenza vaccine. In TCRdb, the RT-PCR reads were re-called with MiXCR into one record per CDR3 protein. The data hold about 650,000 distinct CDR3 sequences, with approximately 14% observed a single time. The source material was PBMCs from blood, sampled less than 15 days before vaccination. The receptors were sampled from a man aged 50 to 59 who received an inactivated influenza vaccine.

This clonotype turned up a few times. The rearrangement uses TRBV11-2 and TRBJ2-2; 7 bases agree with TRBD1. The CDR3 consists of 17 residues. The V and J ends lost 5 bases and 4 bases, in that order; junction bases with no gene match: 13. In germline, CDR1 is SGHAT, CDR2 FQNNGV. CDR3 residues: CASSGPSGQILTGELFF. CDR3 in DNA: TGTGCCAGCAGCGGGCCCTCGGGACAGATACTCACCGGGGAGCTGTTTTTT.

Only a few counts were recorded for this clonotype. The chain is built from TRBV5-1 and TRBJ2-5, with a weak D call TRBD2 (7 bases). V lost 4 bases to trimming and J lost 5 bases, with 15 bases between them. This CDR3 region has 14 residues. Germline lookup yields CDR1 SGHRS and CDR2 YFSETQ. CDR3 nucleotide sequence: TGCGCCAGCAGCACTGGGAGGGGGTCGGAGACCCAGTACTTC. This encodes CASSTGRGSETQYF.

The table lists this clonotype with a few counts. This rearrangement joins TRBV5-5 to TRBJ1-2; 10 bases match TRBD1. CDR3 size: 16 residues. V was clipped by 4 bases and J by 4 bases; unmatched bases: 10. Germline lookup yields CDR1 SGHKS and CDR2 YYEKEE (reference sequence). CDR3 residues: CASSLGQGIGRYGYTF. In nucleotides, the CDR3 is TGTGCCAGCAGCCTGGGACAGGGGATTGGACGCTATGGCTACACCTTC.

The chain combines TRBV18 with TRBJ2-1, with 11 bases matching TRBD2. Germline V gene data show CDR1 as KGHSH and CDR2 as LQKENI. The CDR3 totals 17 residues. J lost 7 bases, V lost 1 base, and 9 bases had no gene match. The CDR3 sequence: CASSPRITSGRWNEQFF. The CDR3 nucleotides are TGTGCCAGCTCACCACGAATCACTAGCGGGAGATGGAATGAGCAGTTCTTC.

The chain is built from TRBV3-1 and TRBJ1-6; no clear D gene. CDR1 LGHDT and CDR2 YNNKEL come from the germline V gene (reference sequence). The V gene lost 1 base and the J gene lost 8 bases, with 9 bases spanning the gap. The CDR3 spans 14 residues. The CDR3 spells CASSQAGVYSPLHF. CDR3 coding DNA: TGTGCCAGCAGCCAAGCGGGCGTTTATTCACCCCTCCACTTT. Full variable domain (missing parts from reference TRBV3-1 and TRBJ1-6): DTAVSQTPKYLVTQMGNDKSIKCEQNLGHDTMYWYKQDSKKFLKIMFSYNNKELIINETVPNRFSPKSPDKAHLNLHINSLELGDSAVYFCASSQAGVYSPLHFGNGTRLTVT.

There are many counts of this clonotype. This rearrangement joins TRBV12-3 or TRBV12-4 to TRBJ2-7, with unresolved D. The CDR3 loop spans 14 amino acids. V was cut by 4 bases and J by 7 bases, with 17 bases left in between. CDR3 residues: CASSSDGRAQEQYF. CDR3 coding DNA: TGTGCCAGCAGTTCCGACGGCCGAGCACAGGAGCAGTACTTC.

This clonotype was recorded a few times. The J gene is TRBJ1-4, the V gene TRBV6-5; D perhaps matches TRBD1 (6 bases). Germline V gene lookup returns CDR1 MNHEY and CDR2 SVGAGI. Trimming shortened V by 2 bases and J by 14 bases, and 21 bases separated the two germline ends. The CDR3 contains 15 residues. CDR3 in DNA: TGTGCCAGCAGTTACGAGGCAGGGGTTCGTAATTATCTGTTTTTT. Residues: CASSYEAGVRNYLFF.

The chain employs TRBV28 and TRBJ1-6; 10 bases map to TRBD1. There are 15 residues in the CDR3. After removal of 4 bases from V and 5 bases from J, the junction contained 2 bases not matched to a gene. Germline values: CDR1 MDHEN, CDR2 SYDVKM. The CDR3: CASSSGQGNNSPLHF. DNA for the CDR3: TGTGCCAGCAGTTCGGGACAGGGGAATAATTCACCCCTCCACTTT.

This clonotype was detected many times. CDR3 sequence reads: CSAYASIRGLWVDNEQFF. CDR3 sequence (DNA): TGCAGTGCTTATGCCTCAATCAGGGGGCTGTGGGTGGACAATGAGCAGTTCTTC. The rearrangement links TRBV20-1 to TRBJ2-1, with TRBD1 matching over 8 bases. Looked up from germline, CDR1 is DFQATT and CDR2 is SNEGSKA (reference sequence). With V trimmed by 5 bases and J by 5 bases, 20 bases remained unmatched. This CDR3 region has 18 residues.

This clonotype was seen a few times. The CDR3 sequence: CATSAATGDQETQYF. The CDR3 DNA sequence: TGTGCCACCAGTGCCGCGACAGGAGATCAAGAGACCCAGTACTTC. This rearrangement joins TRBV24-1 to TRBJ2-5; tentative D call: TRBD1 (6 bases). Germline assignment: CDR1 KGHDR and CDR2 SFDVKD. CDR3 length: 15 residues. Trimming shortened V by 5 bases and J by 2 bases, and 14 bases separated the two germline ends.

This clonotype appeared many times. For the CDR3, the DNA is TGTGCCAGCAGCTTAGGCGTCTTCGGGGGTAAAAGCACAGATACGCAGTATTTT. The encoded protein is CASSLGVFGGKSTDTQYF. The V call is TRBV7-8, the J call TRBJ2-3; a weak D match, TRBD2 (6 bases). V was cut by 1 base and J by 0 bases, with 17 bases left in between. The CDR3 extends over 18 amino acids. Germline-derived CDR1 and CDR2 are SGHVS and FQNEAQ.